This T cell receptor beta chain was retrieved from a study of PD-1 blockade in classical Hodgkin lymphoma. The patients all showed relapse after autologous stem cell transplantation, while their brentuximab vedotin exposure varied. Libraries were prepared by immunoSEQ multiplex PCR; TCRdb keeps only in-frame clonotypes and omits some of them. The sample lists about 94,000 clones, roughly nine tenths occurring once. Here the sequenced sample was peripheral blood mononuclear cells (PBMCs), taken before the second cycle of nivolumab. This clonotype was sampled from a human donor with classical Hodgkin lymphoma.

The CDR3 DNA sequence: TGCGCCAGCAGCTTGGGCGAGCGCAGAACTAATGAAAAACTGTTTTTT. Encoded protein: CASSLGERRTNEKLFF. The gene calls are TRBV5-1 and TRBJ1-4, with unresolved D. Germline V gene data show CDR1 as SGHRS and CDR2 as YFSETQ. Trimming shortened V by 0 bases and J by 1 base, and 10 bases separated the two germline ends. The CDR3 covers 16 residues.